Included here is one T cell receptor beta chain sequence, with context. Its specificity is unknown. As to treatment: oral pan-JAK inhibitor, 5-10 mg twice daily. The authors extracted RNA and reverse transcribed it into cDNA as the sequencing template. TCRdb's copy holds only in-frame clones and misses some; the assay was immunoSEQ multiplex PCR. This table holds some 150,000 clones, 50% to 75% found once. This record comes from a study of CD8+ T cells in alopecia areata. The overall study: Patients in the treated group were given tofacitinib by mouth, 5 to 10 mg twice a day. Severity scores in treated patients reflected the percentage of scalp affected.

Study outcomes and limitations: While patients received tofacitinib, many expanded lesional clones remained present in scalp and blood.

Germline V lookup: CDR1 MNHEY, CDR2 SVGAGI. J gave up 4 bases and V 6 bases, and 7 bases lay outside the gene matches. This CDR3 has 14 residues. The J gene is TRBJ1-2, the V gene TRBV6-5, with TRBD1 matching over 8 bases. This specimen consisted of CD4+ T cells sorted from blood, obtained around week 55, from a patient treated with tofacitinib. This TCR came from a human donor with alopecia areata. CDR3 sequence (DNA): TGTGCCAGCAGCCATAGACAGGGGTCCTATGGCTACACCTTC. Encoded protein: CASSHRQGSYGYTF.